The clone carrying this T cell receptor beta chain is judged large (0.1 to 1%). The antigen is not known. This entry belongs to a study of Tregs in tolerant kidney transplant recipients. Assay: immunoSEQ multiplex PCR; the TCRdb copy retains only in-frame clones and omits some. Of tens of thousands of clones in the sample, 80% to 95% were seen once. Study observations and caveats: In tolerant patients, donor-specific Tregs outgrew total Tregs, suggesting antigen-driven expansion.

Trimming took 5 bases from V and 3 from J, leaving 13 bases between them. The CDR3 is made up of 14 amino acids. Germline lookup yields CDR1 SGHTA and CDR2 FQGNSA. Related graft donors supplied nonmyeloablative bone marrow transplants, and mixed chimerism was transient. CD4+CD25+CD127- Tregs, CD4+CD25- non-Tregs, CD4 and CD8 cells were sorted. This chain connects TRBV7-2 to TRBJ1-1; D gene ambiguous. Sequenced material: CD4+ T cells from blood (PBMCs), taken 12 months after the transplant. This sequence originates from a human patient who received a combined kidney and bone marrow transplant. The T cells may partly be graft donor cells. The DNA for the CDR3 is TGTGCCAGCAGCCCCCGCCAGGCTTACACTGAAGCTTTCTTT. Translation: CASSPRQAYTEAFF. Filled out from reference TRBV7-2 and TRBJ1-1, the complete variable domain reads GAGVSQSPSNKVTEKGKDVELRCDPISGHTALYWYRQSLGQGLEFLIYFQGNSAPDKSGLPSDRFSAERTGGSVSTLTIQRTQQEDSAVYLCASSPRQAYTEAFFGQGTRLTVV.